This is a list of T cell receptor beta chains from one sample in a study of blood T cell repertoires in COVID-19. The repertoire was sequenced with immunoSEQ multiplex PCR; TCRdb's copy has only in-frame clones and lacks some. This table has about 320,000 clones, 70% to 90% appearing once. Sequencing was carried out using PBMCs or T cells enriched from blood (not recorded which). All receptors derive from a woman aged 30 to 39 who had recovered from COVID-19. CDR3s leave out the opening cysteine and the closing phenylalanine or tryptophan. The order of the fields is J gene, V gene, D gene, CDR3 length, CDR3 protein. D genes are given only for firm matches.

J gene: TRBJ1-1; V gene: TRBV4-1; D gene: NA; CDR3 length: 12; CDR3 protein: ASSGPTVNTEAF
J gene: TRBJ1-3; V gene: TRBV19; D gene: NA; CDR3 length: 13; CDR3 protein: ASSIQGGPGNTIY
J gene: TRBJ1-1; V gene: TRBV6-5; D gene: TRBD1; CDR3 length: 11; CDR3 protein: ASSTGRNTEAF
J gene: TRBJ1-1; V gene: TRBV7-6; D gene: NA; CDR3 length: 15; CDR3 protein: ASSFALGAGGGTEAF
J gene: TRBJ1-1; V gene: TRBV4-1; D gene: NA; CDR3 length: 13; CDR3 protein: ASSHITGGSTEAF
J gene: TRBJ1-3; V gene: TRBV19; D gene: TRBD1; CDR3 length: 13; CDR3 protein: ASSLYRGLGNTIY
J gene: TRBJ2-3; V gene: TRBV7-7; D gene: NA; CDR3 length: 13; CDR3 protein: ASSQGPGSTDTQY
J gene: TRBJ1-5; V gene: TRBV6-6; D gene: TRBD1; CDR3 length: 13; CDR3 protein: ASIQGDSRYQPQH
J gene: TRBJ1-2; V gene: TRBV9; D gene: NA; CDR3 length: 13; CDR3 protein: ASSVHGGEEHGYT
J gene: TRBJ2-1; V gene: TRBV27; D gene: TRBD2; CDR3 length: 14; CDR3 protein: ASSDGTSGPEDEQF
J gene: TRBJ1-2; V gene: TRBV19; D gene: NA; CDR3 length: 11; CDR3 protein: ASSQRQKRGYT
J gene: TRBJ1-4; V gene: TRBV18; D gene: TRBD1; CDR3 length: 13; CDR3 protein: ASSRDRDGNEKLF
J gene: TRBJ1-5; V gene: TRBV27; D gene: NA; CDR3 length: 13; CDR3 protein: ASSPGGREGQPQH
J gene: TRBJ1-3; V gene: TRBV2; D gene: NA; CDR3 length: 12; CDR3 protein: ASSEQGRGNTIY
J gene: TRBJ2-7; V gene: TRBV7-9; D gene: NA; CDR3 length: 12; CDR3 protein: ASSSGLAKYEQY
J gene: TRBJ2-3; V gene: TRBV3-1/TRBV3-2; D gene: TRBD2; CDR3 length: 9; CDR3 protein: ASSRTGTMY
J gene: TRBJ1-2; V gene: TRBV27; D gene: TRBD1; CDR3 length: 13; CDR3 protein: ASSITGAGGYGYT
J gene: NA; V gene: TRBV14; D gene: TRBD2; CDR3 length: 12; CDR3 protein: ASSIAGGRYEQY
J gene: TRBJ2-3; V gene: TRBV27; D gene: NA; CDR3 length: 13; CDR3 protein: ASSLGGPPTDTQY
J gene: TRBJ1-1; V gene: TRBV10-1; D gene: TRBD1; CDR3 length: 14; CDR3 protein: ASSPGTGRLNTEAF
J gene: TRBJ2-5; V gene: TRBV21-1; D gene: NA; CDR3 length: 10; CDR3 protein: ASAGRPETQY
J gene: TRBJ1-6; V gene: TRBV2; D gene: TRBD1; CDR3 length: 14; CDR3 protein: ASRDRGSSYNSPLH
J gene: TRBJ1-1; V gene: TRBV10-3; D gene: TRBD1; CDR3 length: 11; CDR3 protein: ALQGARDTEAF
J gene: TRBJ2-7; V gene: TRBV6-2/TRBV6-3; D gene: NA; CDR3 length: 12; CDR3 protein: ASSYSGTTYEQY
J gene: TRBJ2-3; V gene: TRBV29-1; D gene: TRBD2; CDR3 length: 14; CDR3 protein: SVEGLAGGGTDTQY
J gene: TRBJ1-1; V gene: TRBV19; D gene: TRBD1; CDR3 length: 11; CDR3 protein: ASSQDRGPEAF
J gene: TRBJ1-6; V gene: TRBV7-2; D gene: NA; CDR3 length: 13; CDR3 protein: ASSLTNQAISPLH
J gene: TRBJ1-3; V gene: TRBV18; D gene: NA; CDR3 length: 15; CDR3 protein: ASSLKPGYYSGNTIY
J gene: TRBJ2-7; V gene: TRBV27; D gene: TRBD2; CDR3 length: 13; CDR3 protein: ASMGIAGGSYEQY
J gene: TRBJ1-2; V gene: TRBV18; D gene: NA; CDR3 length: 12; CDR3 protein: ASSTTGDNYGYT
J gene: TRBJ2-7; V gene: TRBV5-1; D gene: TRBD1; CDR3 length: 13; CDR3 protein: ASSSWTGSYDEQY
J gene: TRBJ2-3; V gene: TRBV29-1; D gene: TRBD1; CDR3 length: 11; CDR3 protein: SVGQGGTDTQY
J gene: TRBJ2-3; V gene: TRBV3-1/TRBV3-2; D gene: TRBD2; CDR3 length: 15; CDR3 protein: ASSQPRTSGLTDTQY
J gene: TRBJ2-1; V gene: TRBV7-9; D gene: TRBD2; CDR3 length: 15; CDR3 protein: ASSLGLLAGDTGEQF
J gene: TRBJ2-5; V gene: TRBV7-9; D gene: TRBD1; CDR3 length: 13; CDR3 protein: ASSLIGTGLETQY
J gene: TRBJ1-2; V gene: TRBV5-1; D gene: NA; CDR3 length: 11; CDR3 protein: ASSLDRSVGYT
J gene: TRBJ1-2; V gene: TRBV5-1; D gene: NA; CDR3 length: 13; CDR3 protein: ASSLAGPGGYGYT
J gene: TRBJ1-2; V gene: TRBV3-1/TRBV3-2; D gene: TRBD1; CDR3 length: 10; CDR3 protein: ASSRTGDGYT
J gene: TRBJ2-5; V gene: TRBV5-1; D gene: TRBD1; CDR3 length: 13; CDR3 protein: ASSLVSGGDETQY
J gene: TRBJ1-2; V gene: TRBV5-4; D gene: NA; CDR3 length: 12; CDR3 protein: ASSSDGGSYGYT
J gene: TRBJ2-1; V gene: TRBV6-6; D gene: TRBD1; CDR3 length: 13; CDR3 protein: ASSTRQGAYNEQF